This T cell receptor (beta chain) was captured in a study of vaccination and CD4 T cells after COVID-19. Sample treatment: roughly 10-day PBMC culture with coronavirus spike peptide pools or control peptides (ViraFEST assay). One should note that the unexposed donor's CD4+ T cells were collected before the COVID-19 pandemic (2011-2018). As for this clonotype: No antigen is known for it.

This CDR3 has 15 amino acids. With 5 bases removed from V and 0 bases from J, the gap between germline ends came to 13 bases. Germline V gene sequence: CDR1 SGHVS, CDR2 FNYEAQ. Sequenced with the Oncomine TCR Beta short-read assay was DNA taken from cultured CD4+ T cells. TCRdb re-called the PCR reads through MiXCR, storing one row per CDR3 protein. The sample has around 2,000 distinct CDR3 sequences, under 80% seen once. V and J are TRBV7-6 and TRBJ1-2, with TRBD1 as a possible D gene (6 bases). Input material: CD4+ T cells from blood, cultured in vitro. The clonotype originates from a human donor in good health. In DNA, the CDR3 is TGTGCCAGCAGCGAGGGACATGGAGCTAACTATGGCTACACCTTC. It specifies CASSEGHGANYGYTF.